Following are 24 T cell receptor beta chains from one sample sequenced in a study of cytomegalovirus exposure and HLA in healthy donors. Libraries were prepared by immunoSEQ multiplex PCR; TCRdb keeps only in-frame clonotypes and omits some of them. The repertoire includes 110,000 or so clones, roughly nine tenths of them detected once, and about 4% sits in the top ten. Sample: PBMCs. The origin of the receptors is a man aged 18 to 29 in good health and CMV-seropositive.

J is TRBJ1-2 and V is TRBV6-1; no firm D call. The CDR3 spans 13 residues. V gave up 7 bases and J gave up 8 bases, with 17 bases separating them. Per germline, CDR1 MNHNS and CDR2 SASEGT. The CDR3 is CASTPQARRGYTF. The CDR3 DNA reads TGTGCCAGCACCCCGCAGGCACGGCGAGGCTACACCTTC.

The rearrangement joins TRBV9 to TRBJ1-1; maybe TRBD1 (5 bases). Germline assignment: CDR1 SGDLS and CDR2 YYNGEE. Trimming left V 7 bases short and J 0 bases short, with 13 bases between. The CDR3 is 14 residues long. CDR3 region: CASGKQDMNTEAFF. The CDR3 DNA follows: TGTGCCAGCGGGAAACAGGACATGAACACTGAAGCTTTCTTT.

The chain combines TRBV2 with TRBJ2-5, with 8 bases aligning to TRBD2. CDR1 is SNHLY and CDR2 is FYNNEI in the germline V gene. The CDR3 runs to 16 residues. V dropped 4 bases and J dropped 3; count of bases not matched to a gene: 10. CDR3 sequence reads: CASSVAGGGIKETQYF. CDR3 DNA sequence: TGTGCCAGCAGTGTGGCGGGGGGCGGAATCAAAGAGACCCAGTACTTC.

V gene TRBV15 combines with J gene TRBJ2-3; 9 bases are a match to TRBD1. V lost 0 bases, J lost 5 bases, and 9 bases stayed unmatched. The CDR3 spans 17 residues. CDR1 and CDR2 (germline): LNHNV, YYDKDF (reference sequence). This CDR3 reads CATSRDGTGIREDTQYF. CDR3 in DNA: TGTGCCACCAGCAGAGATGGGACAGGGATAAGGGAAGATACGCAGTATTTT.

The V call is TRBV6-8, the J call TRBJ2-5, with a possible D match to TRBD1 (5 bases). The CDR3 consists of 12 residues. Germline V CDR1 and CDR2: MNHGY, SAAAGT. V was shortened by 6 bases and J by 2 bases, with 7 bases between the two germline ends. The CDR3 region is CASRDTQETQYF. Written as DNA, the CDR3 is TGTGCCAGCAGGGACACTCAAGAGACCCAGTACTTC.

The gene calls are TRBV2 and TRBJ1-3; D gene ambiguous. The CDR3 loop spans 14 amino acids. Deletions cut 1 base from V and 3 bases from J, with 7 bases between. Germline V gives CDR1 SNHLY, CDR2 FYNNEI. The CDR3 spells CASSEGPRGNTIYF. CDR3 DNA: TGTGCCAGCAGTGAAGGTCCGCGTGGAAACACCATATATTTT.

This clone was detected once. This chain joins TRBV5-1 and TRBJ1-1, with D possibly TRBD1 on 5 matching bases. V was clipped by 4 bases and J by 7 bases, with 14 bases between them. The CDR3 consists of 13 residues. Germline V gene sequence: CDR1 SGHRS, CDR2 YFSETQ. The DNA of the CDR3 is TGCGCCAGCAGCACTCCTCCGGGACTTGAAGCTTTCTTT. Amino acids: CASSTPPGLEAFF.

This clone was found once. J is TRBJ2-3 and V is TRBV27; D ambiguous. The germline V and J ends were trimmed by 6 bases and 1 base, with 8 bases remaining between them. Germline values: CDR1 MNHEY, CDR2 SMNVEV (reference sequence). This CDR3 has 13 amino acids. CDR3 in DNA: TGTGCCAGCAGGTCCTTTGGCACAGATACGCAGTATTTT. It yields the protein CASRSFGTDTQYF.

The chain carries TRBV5-4 and TRBJ2-1; 8 bases agree with TRBD2. After removal of 3 bases from V and 3 bases from J, the junction contained 2 bases not matched to a gene. CDR3 size: 14 residues. Germline V gene data show CDR1 as SGHNT and CDR2 as YYREEE (reference sequence). The CDR3 loop reads CASSWRGVYNEQFF. CDR3 bases: TGTGCCAGCAGCTGGCGGGGGGTCTACAATGAGCAGTTCTTC.

This chain joins TRBV2 and TRBJ1-4, with 10 bases aligning to TRBD1. Germline loops: CDR1 SNHLY, CDR2 FYNNEI. The CDR3 consists of 14 residues. V shed 6 bases and J 8 bases; nucleotides not matched to a gene: 6. For the CDR3, the DNA is TGTGCCAGCAGCGGGGACAGGGGTGGCGAAAAACTGTTTTTT. Encoded protein: CASSGDRGGEKLFF.

In this sample, this clone turned up many times. The J gene is TRBJ2-7, the V gene TRBV5-7; a possible D gene is TRBD1 (6 bases). TRBV5-7 counts as an open reading frame of uncertain function. Trimming took off 1 base at V and 0 bases at J, with 8 bases between the two ends. This CDR3 has 14 residues. Here the CDR3 reads CASSLTGSSYEQYF. The CDR3 DNA reads as TGTGCCAGCAGCTTGACAGGGAGCTCCTACGAGCAGTACTTC.

The CDR3, as DNA: TGCGCCAGCAGCCCGACAGGGGTCAATCAGCCCCAGCATTTT. Translation gives CASSPTGVNQPQHF. The gene calls are TRBV5-1 and TRBJ1-5, with 8 bases that match TRBD1. The CDR3 length is 14 residues. Germline V gene sequence: CDR1 SGHRS, CDR2 YFSETQ. Trimming at V came to 4 bases and at J to 3 bases, leaving 3 bases not matched to a gene.

This clone was counted a single time. The chain couples TRBV11-1 to TRBJ2-1, with a weak D call TRBD1 (6 bases). In germline, CDR1 is SGHAT, CDR2 FQDESV (reference sequence). The CDR3 extends over 14 amino acids. The germline V and J ends were trimmed by 2 bases and 5 bases, with 10 bases remaining between them. CDR3 in DNA: TGTGCCAGCAGCTTATACAGGGCTGACAATGAGCAGTTCTTC. Its protein is CASSLYRADNEQFF.

The chain has TRBV18 and TRBJ2-7; 8 bases agree with TRBD1. There are 14 residues in the CDR3. J was trimmed by 2 bases and V by 8 bases; bases with no gene match: 8. Germline V gene lookup returns CDR1 KGHSH and CDR2 LQKENI. For the CDR3, the DNA is TGTGCCAGCCGCGGACAGGGAACTACCTACGAGCAGTACTTC. Encoded protein: CASRGQGTTYEQYF.

The J gene is TRBJ2-5, the V gene TRBV12-5; 13 nucleotides agree with TRBD2. The length of the CDR3 is 18 residues. V shed 5 bases, J shed 0 bases, and the junction held 9 bases outside the gene matches. Germline loops: CDR1 LGHNT, CDR2 FRNRAP. Written as DNA, the CDR3 is TGTGCTAGTGGTGCGACTAGCGGGGGGCGTTCTTACCAAGAGACCCAGTACTTC. This sequence encodes CASGATSGGRSYQETQYF.

This chain's CDR3 is CASSSSTGGYEQYF. Here the CDR3 DNA reads TGCGCCAGCAGCTCCTCGACAGGTGGCTACGAGCAGTACTTC. The chain joins TRBV5-1 to TRBJ2-7; a possible D gene is TRBD1 (6 bases). This CDR3 is 14 amino acids long. V lost 3 bases and J 3 bases, leaving 13 bases between the germline ends. Germline V gene lookup returns CDR1 SGHRS and CDR2 YFSETQ.

The rearrangement links TRBV6-4 to TRBJ1-6, with TRBD1 identical over 7 bases. This CDR3 has 15 amino acids. Trimming cost V 5 bases and J 6 bases; bases outside gene matches: 7. Germline lookup yields CDR1 MRHNA and CDR2 SNTAGT. DNA for the CDR3: TGTGCCAGCAGTCGACAGGGTGGAGGTAATTCACCCCTCCACTTT. As protein: CASSRQGGGNSPLHF.

The rearrangement joins TRBV27 to TRBJ2-7; D might be TRBD2 (5 bases). Germline CDR1 MNHEY, CDR2 SMNVEV (reference sequence). The ends were cut back, 2 bases at V and 5 bases at J, with 13 bases in the middle. The CDR3 contains 14 residues. CDR3 amino acids: CASSLGGYPNEQYF. CDR3 DNA sequence: TGTGCCAGCAGTTTAGGAGGATACCCCAACGAGCAGTACTTC.

J is TRBJ2-5 and V is TRBV6-6; TRBD2 might be the D (7 bases). CDR1 is MNHNY, CDR2 SVGAGI, per germline (reference sequence). The CDR3 runs 13 residues. With 8 bases removed from V and 5 bases from J, the gap between germline ends came to 15 bases. The CDR3 coding sequence is TGTGCCAGCGCGTCGCCGGGGGGCGAGACCCAGTACTTC. This sequence encodes CASASPGGETQYF.

The chain employs TRBV5-1 and TRBJ2-3, with 9 bases that match TRBD1. The CDR3 extends over 14 amino acids. The trim removed 4 bases at V and 3 bases at J, leaving 3 bases unmatched. CDR1 is SGHRS and CDR2 is YFSETQ in the germline V gene. CDR3 in DNA: TGCGCCAGCAGCAGACAGGGGGGGACAGATACGCAGTATTTT. Amino acids: CASSRQGGTDTQYF.

The chain carries TRBV5-6 and TRBJ2-6; tentative D call: TRBD1 (5 bases). Between the trimmed V and J ends, which lost 1 base and 3 bases, there was a span of 8 bases. CDR1 and CDR2 (germline): SGHDT, YYEEEE. The CDR3 runs 15 residues. The CDR3 reads CASSLPRDGANVLTF. The CDR3 nucleotides read TGTGCCAGCAGCTTGCCCAGGGATGGGGCCAACGTCCTGACTTTC. Full variable domain (missing parts from reference TRBV5-6 and TRBJ2-6): DAGVTQSPTHLIKTRGQQVTLRCSPKSGHDTVSWYQQALGQGPQFIFQYYEEEERQRGNFPDRFSGHQFPNYSSELNVNALLLGDSALYLCASSLPRDGANVLTFGAGSRLTVL.

The chain recombines TRBV2 with TRBJ2-7; tentatively, D is TRBD2 (6 bases). Per germline, CDR1 SNHLY and CDR2 FYNNEI. V was clipped by 6 bases and J by 6 bases, with 12 bases between them. This CDR3 contains 12 residues. The CDR3 coding sequence is TGTGCCAGCAGGAAGGGGACTTCCGAGCAGTACTTC. Translating gives CASRKGTSEQYF.

This chain joins TRBV28 and TRBJ2-7, with 9 bases fitting TRBD1. This CDR3 has 13 amino acids. Germline CDR1 MDHEN, CDR2 SYDVKM. J was trimmed by 3 bases and V by 8 bases; bases with no gene match: 5. The CDR3 bases are TGTGCCAGCTTACAGGGGGCGGTCTACGAGCAGTACTTC. Amino acids: CASLQGAVYEQYF.

This clone has a handful of counts. The chain couples TRBV6-5 to TRBJ1-1; weak D call: TRBD1 (6 bases). V was trimmed by 5 bases and J by 3 bases, leaving 10 bases between them. The V gene's germline CDR1 is MNHEY and CDR2 SVGAGI. The CDR3 runs 13 residues. The CDR3 here is CASSTHRDTEAFF. DNA for the CDR3: TGTGCCAGCAGTACCCACAGGGACACTGAAGCTTTCTTT.